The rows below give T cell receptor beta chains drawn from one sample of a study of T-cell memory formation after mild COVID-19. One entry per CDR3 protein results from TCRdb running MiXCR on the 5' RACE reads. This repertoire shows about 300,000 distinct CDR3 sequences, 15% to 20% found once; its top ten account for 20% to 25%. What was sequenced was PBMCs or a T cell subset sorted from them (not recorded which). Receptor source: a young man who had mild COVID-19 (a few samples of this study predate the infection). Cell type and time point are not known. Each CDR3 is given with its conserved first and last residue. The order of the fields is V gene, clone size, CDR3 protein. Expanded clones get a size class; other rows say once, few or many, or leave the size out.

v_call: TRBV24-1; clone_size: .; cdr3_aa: CATRQNTEAFF
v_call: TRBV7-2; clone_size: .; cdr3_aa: CASSFSGLAGQETQYF
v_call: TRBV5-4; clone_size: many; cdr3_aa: CASSLGQGSYGYTF
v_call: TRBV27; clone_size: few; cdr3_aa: CASSSIWRQGLFF
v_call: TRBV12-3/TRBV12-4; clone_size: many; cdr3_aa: CASSRLALDTGELFF
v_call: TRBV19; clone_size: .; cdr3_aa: CASTQGHPAGELFF
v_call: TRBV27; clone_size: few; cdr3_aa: CASETFKAAKNIQYF
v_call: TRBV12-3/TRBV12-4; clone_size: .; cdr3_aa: CASSFGGGGPNEQFF
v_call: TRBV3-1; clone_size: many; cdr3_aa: CASSPRFPSYNEQFF
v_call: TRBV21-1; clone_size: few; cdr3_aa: CASSKGRETQYF
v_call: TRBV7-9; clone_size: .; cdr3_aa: CAILWFQVDSSSGNTIYF
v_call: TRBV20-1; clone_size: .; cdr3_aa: CSARSPGQGLNYGYTF
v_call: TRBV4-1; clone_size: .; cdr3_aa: CASSQVGDRLYGYTF
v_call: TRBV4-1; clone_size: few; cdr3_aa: CASSQAPRSSGTDTQYF
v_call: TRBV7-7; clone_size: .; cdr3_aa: CASSTRQGSETQYF
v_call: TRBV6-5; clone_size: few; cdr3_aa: CASTKGGGEKLFF
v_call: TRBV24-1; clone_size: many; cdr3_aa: CATSDLPGGYTF
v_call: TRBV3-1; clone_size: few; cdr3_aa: CASSQDHDSSRTQYF
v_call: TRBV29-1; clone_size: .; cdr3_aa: CSVEGPDNYGYTF
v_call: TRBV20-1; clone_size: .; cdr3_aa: CSARGGTFGETQYF
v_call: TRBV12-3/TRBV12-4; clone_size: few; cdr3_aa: CASSSETGGFEKLFF
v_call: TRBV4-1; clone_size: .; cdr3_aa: CASSQAGGNSGYTF
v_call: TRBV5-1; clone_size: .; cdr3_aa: CASSLEGLGELFF
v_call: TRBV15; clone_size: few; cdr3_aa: CATSRERRLNEKLFF
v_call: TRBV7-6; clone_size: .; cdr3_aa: CASSLGGFRQYF
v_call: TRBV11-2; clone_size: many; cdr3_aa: CASSSGARTYNEQFF
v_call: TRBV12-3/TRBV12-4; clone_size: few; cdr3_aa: CASSRTGGTGELFF
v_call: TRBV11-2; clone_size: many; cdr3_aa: CASSLGPSTDTQYF
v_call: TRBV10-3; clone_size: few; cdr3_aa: CAIGQGAGEKLFF
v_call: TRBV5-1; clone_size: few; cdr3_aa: CASSLTVNPNTEAFF
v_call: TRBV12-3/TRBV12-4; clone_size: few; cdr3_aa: CASSFRGISGYTF